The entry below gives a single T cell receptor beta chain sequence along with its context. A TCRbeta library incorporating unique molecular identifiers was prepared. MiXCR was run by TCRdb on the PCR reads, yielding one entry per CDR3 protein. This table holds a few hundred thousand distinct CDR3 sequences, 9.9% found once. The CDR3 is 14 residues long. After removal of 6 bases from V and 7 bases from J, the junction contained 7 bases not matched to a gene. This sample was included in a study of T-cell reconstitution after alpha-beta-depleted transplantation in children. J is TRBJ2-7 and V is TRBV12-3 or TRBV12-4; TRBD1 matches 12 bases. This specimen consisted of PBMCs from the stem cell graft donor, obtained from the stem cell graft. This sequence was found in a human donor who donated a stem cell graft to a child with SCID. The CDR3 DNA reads TGTGCCAGCAGCGAGGGACAGGGGGCTTGGGAGCAGTACTTC. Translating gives CASSEGQGAWEQYF.